The 20 T cell receptor beta chains presented below share a single source sample, sequenced in a study of blood T cell repertoires in COVID-19. Assay: immunoSEQ multiplex PCR; the TCRdb copy retains only in-frame clones and omits some. The table shows almost 200,000 clones, with roughly 90% occurring only once. Sequenced sample: peripheral blood. The receptors here all came from a woman in her seventies with acute or convalescent COVID-19.

The gene calls are TRBV18 and TRBJ1-5, with TRBD1 matching 7 bases. The CDR3 runs 16 residues. Germline V gives CDR1 KGHSH, CDR2 LQKENI. J gave up 6 bases and V 6 bases, and 14 bases lay outside the gene matches. The CDR3 DNA reads TGTGCCAGCTCTCTCGGAACCGGGACAGAGGGTCAGCCCCAGCATTTT. This sequence encodes CASSLGTGTEGQPQHF.

The CDR3 here is CAIRRGTTDTQYF. The CDR3 coding sequence is TGTGCCATCCGCCGAGGAACCACAGATACGCAGTATTTT. This sequence joins TRBV10-3 and TRBJ2-3; D is unresolved. The CDR3 spans 13 residues. Trimming shortened V by 8 bases and J by 2 bases, and 11 bases separated the two germline ends. The germline CDR1 and CDR2 sequences are ENHRY and SYGVKD.

The chain links TRBV5-1 to TRBJ2-5; D uncertain. Trimming shortened V by 4 bases and J by 2 bases, and 15 bases separated the two germline ends. CDR3 length equals 15 residues. Per germline, CDR1 SGHRS and CDR2 YFSETQ. As DNA, the CDR3 is TGCGCCAGCAGCGTCCAGACTTTTGGACAAGAGACCCAGTACTTC. It specifies CASSVQTFGQETQYF.

The chain links TRBV6-1 to TRBJ2-3; 9 positions match TRBD2. The germline CDR1 and CDR2 sequences are MNHNS and SASEGT. The CDR3 extends over 14 amino acids. The V and J ends lost 4 bases and 1 base, in that order; junction bases with no gene match: 0. The CDR3 sequence is CASSVAGGTDTQYF. Here the CDR3 DNA reads TGTGCCAGCAGTGTAGCGGGAGGCACAGATACGCAGTATTTT.

This chain joins TRBV7-3 and TRBJ2-1; 10 bases align to TRBD1. CDR1 is SGHTA, CDR2 FQGTGA, per germline. The ends lost 5 bases at V and 10 bases at J; junction bases unmatched: 11. There are 15 residues in the CDR3. CDR3 sequence (DNA): TGTGCCAGCAGCGAAATGGGACAGGGGCTATCCGAGCAGTTCTTC. This gives the protein CASSEMGQGLSEQFF.

The chain recombines TRBV14 with TRBJ2-7, with TRBD2 matching over 11 bases. Per the germline V gene, CDR1 is SGHDN and CDR2 is FVKESK. The CDR3 runs 15 residues. Unmatched junction bases numbered 8, after V lost 3 bases and J lost 7 bases. The CDR3 spells CASSHIAGGPGEQYF. In DNA, the CDR3 is TGTGCCAGCAGCCACATAGCGGGGGGGCCCGGTGAGCAGTACTTC.

This chain joins TRBV20-1 and TRBJ1-3, with unresolved D. This CDR3 has 15 amino acids. In germline, CDR1 is DFQATT, CDR2 SNEGSKA (reference sequence). Trimming left V 3 bases short and J 0 bases short, with 12 bases between. CDR3 nucleotide sequence: TGCAGTGCTAGTCGAGACTCTGGCTCTGGAAACACCATATATTTT. This codes for CSASRDSGSGNTIYF.

The rearrangement joins TRBV18 to TRBJ1-1; 9 nucleotides agree with TRBD1. Germline V gene lookup returns CDR1 KGHSH and CDR2 LQKENI. J gave up 5 bases and V 6 bases, and 10 bases lay outside the gene matches. The CDR3 is 15 amino acids. CDR3 DNA: TGTGCCAGCTCGCCCTCCTTACAGGGGGCAACTGAAGCTTTCTTT. Amino acid sequence: CASSPSLQGATEAFF.

The chain combines TRBV19 with TRBJ1-3, with D possibly matching TRBD1 (5 bases). The CDR3 covers 17 residues. CDR1 and CDR2 (germline): LNHDA, SQIVND (reference sequence). V was pared by 3 bases and J by 2 bases, with 17 bases between. CDR3 sequence (DNA): TGTGCCAGTAGTATTAATAGTCTAATGACAGCTGGAAACACCATATATTTT. It translates to CASSINSLMTAGNTIYF.

V and J are TRBV12-3 or TRBV12-4 and TRBJ1-2; possibly TRBD1 for D (6 bases). Trimming cost V 8 bases and J 7 bases, with 17 bases left between them. The CDR3 sequence is 13 residues long. The CDR3 sequence is CASGTGKGSGYTF. CDR3 DNA: TGTGCCAGCGGAACAGGGAAAGGGAGTGGCTACACCTTC.

The V and J genes are TRBV4-3 and TRBJ2-7; 8 bases align to TRBD2. The length of the CDR3 is 15 residues. V lost 4 bases, J lost 3 bases, and 8 bases stayed unmatched. CDR1 and CDR2 (germline): LGHNA, YSLEER. The chain's CDR3 is CASSRWGAGGYEQYF. The CDR3, as DNA: TGCGCCAGCAGCCGTTGGGGTGCGGGAGGCTACGAGCAGTACTTC.

Only one count was recorded for this clone. The chain employs TRBV5-4 and TRBJ1-6; TRBD1 agrees at 9 bases. The CDR3 is 16 residues long. The junction had 7 bases not matched to a gene; V was cut back by 4 bases and J by 5 bases. Germline-derived CDR1 and CDR2 are SGHNT and YYREEE (reference sequence). The CDR3 DNA follows: TGTGCCAGCAGCCCCGGGACAGGGACTAATAATTCACCCCTCCACTTT. Encoded protein: CASSPGTGTNNSPLHF.

This clone was counted only a few times. The chain employs TRBV7-2 and TRBJ1-5, with D maybe TRBD1 (5 bases). The CDR3 sequence is 15 residues long. In germline, CDR1 is SGHTA, CDR2 FQGNSA. V was pared by 0 bases and J by 5 bases, with 11 bases between. CDR3 sequence reads: CASSLARQFYQPQHF. The CDR3 nucleotides are TGTGCCAGCAGCTTAGCTCGACAGTTTTATCAGCCCCAGCATTTT.

The chain combines TRBV28 with TRBJ2-7; 9 bases match TRBD1. The germline V gene encodes CDR1 MDHEN and CDR2 SYDVKM. The CDR3 consists of 14 residues. V lost 4 bases, J lost 5 bases, and 6 bases stayed unmatched. The CDR3 region is CASSSYTGGNEQYF. Written as DNA, the CDR3 is TGTGCCAGCAGTTCCTATACAGGGGGCAACGAGCAGTACTTC.

This clone was seen only a few times. The chain links TRBV4-1 to TRBJ1-4, with a tentative D call TRBD1 (6 bases). Trimming stripped 4 bases from V and 6 bases from J, with 15 bases between. Germline CDR1 is MGHRA and CDR2 is YSYEKL. The CDR3 contains 15 residues. The CDR3 loop is CASSLQTGGYEKLFF. For the CDR3, the DNA is TGCGCCAGCAGCCTTCAGACAGGAGGTTATGAAAAACTGTTTTTT.

This rearrangement joins TRBV4-3 to TRBJ2-1; 8 bases are a match to TRBD2. V lost 1 base, J lost 4 bases, and 9 bases stayed unmatched. The CDR3 is 17 residues long. Germline V CDR1 and CDR2: LGHNA, YSLEER. The CDR3 DNA reads as TGCGCCAGCAGCCAAGTAGGCTCTAGCGGGCTTTACAATGAGCAGTTCTTC. Protein product: CASSQVGSSGLYNEQFF.

About this clone: Different DNA sequences within this sample yield the same CDR3. This chain connects TRBV19 to TRBJ1-5; 7 nucleotides match TRBD1. Germline CDR1 and CDR2: LNHDA and SQIVND (reference sequence). The CDR3 loop spans 14 amino acids. V lost 4 bases, J lost 7 bases, and 7 bases stayed unmatched. CDR3 amino acids: CASSTHRGRQPQHF. CDR3 DNA: TGTGCCAGTAGTACCCACAGGGGACGGCAGCCCCAGCATTTT.

The chain joins TRBV25-1 to TRBJ2-7; perhaps TRBD2 as D (7 bases). CDR3 length equals 15 residues. The germline V gene has CDR1 MGHDK and CDR2 SYGVNS. Trimming shortened V by 5 bases and J by 0 bases, and 14 bases separated the two germline ends. The CDR3 DNA is TGTGCCAGCAGTCCTCGGCGGGGGCTCTCCTACGAGCAGTACTTC. It translates to CASSPRRGLSYEQYF.

The genes are TRBV6-1 and TRBJ1-1; D uncertain. Trimming removed 5 bases from V and 6 bases from J, with 7 bases in between. This CDR3 has 11 residues. The V gene's germline CDR1 is MNHNS and CDR2 SASEGT. CDR3 DNA: TGTGCCAGCAGTTTCACAGCTGAAGCTTTCTTT. Translating gives CASSFTAEAFF.

The genes are TRBV5-6 and TRBJ2-2, with TRBD1 identical over 7 bases. Germline V CDR1 and CDR2: SGHDT, YYEEEE. The ends lost 3 bases at V and 7 bases at J; junction bases unmatched: 9. The CDR3 spans 15 residues. The CDR3 nucleotides are TGTGCCAGCAGCTCGCCGAGGACAGGCCTCGGGGAGCTGTTTTTT. It specifies CASSSPRTGLGELFF.